This TCR beta chain derives from a study of shared clonotypes between healthy human individuals. Study context: Researchers assigned three CD4 naive, three CD4 memory, two CD8 naive and one CD8 memory plate to each donor. The study's findings and limits: Clonotype sharing across several donors was observed for roughly 5% of naive CD4 clonotypes. Rarefaction showed sorted-subset sequencing was incomplete despite large depth.

The CDR3 runs 12 residues. Germline CDR1 SGHTA, CDR2 FQGNSA. V lost 3 bases to trimming and J lost 5 bases, with 7 bases between them. This clone was counted a single time. Antigen unknown. Once extracted for a subset, genomic DNA was divided evenly among several immunoSEQ plates. Clones were read by immunoSEQ multiplex PCR, and TCRdb kept only the in-frame ones, dropping some. Of around 1.4 million clones listed, approximately 98.5% are singletons. V gene TRBV7-2 combines with J gene TRBJ2-5, with D hard to call. This clonotype originated in a man aged 25 to 40 in good health. Source material: naive CD4+ T cells sorted from blood. Subset indicated: CD45RA+ positively selected. The CDR3 DNA sequence: TGTGCCAGCAGCTTCCGTTTCGAGACCCAGTACTTC. It yields the protein CASSFRFETQYF.